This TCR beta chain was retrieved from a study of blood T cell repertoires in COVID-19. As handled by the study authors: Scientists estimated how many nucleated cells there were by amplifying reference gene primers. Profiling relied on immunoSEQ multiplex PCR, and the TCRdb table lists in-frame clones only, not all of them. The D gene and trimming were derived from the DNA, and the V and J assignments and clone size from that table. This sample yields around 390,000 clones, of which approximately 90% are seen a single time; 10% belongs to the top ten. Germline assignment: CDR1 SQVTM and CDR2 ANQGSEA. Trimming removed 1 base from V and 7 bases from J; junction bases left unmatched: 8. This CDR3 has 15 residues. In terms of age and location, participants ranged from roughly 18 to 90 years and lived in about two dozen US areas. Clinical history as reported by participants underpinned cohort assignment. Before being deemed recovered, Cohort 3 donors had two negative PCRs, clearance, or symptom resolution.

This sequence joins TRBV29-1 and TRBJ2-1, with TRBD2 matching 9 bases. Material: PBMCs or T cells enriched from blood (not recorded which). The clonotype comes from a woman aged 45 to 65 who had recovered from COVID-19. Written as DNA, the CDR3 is TGCAGCGTTGAAGGGGAGCGGGGGGTGGAAAATGAGCAGTTCTTC. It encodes CSVEGERGVENEQFF.